Below, 23 T cell receptor beta chains from the same sample are listed, as sequenced in a study of blood T cell repertoires in COVID-19. Libraries were prepared by immunoSEQ multiplex PCR; TCRdb keeps only in-frame clonotypes and omits some of them. The sample has under 150,000 clones; around nine tenths are singletons. The sequenced sample was peripheral blood. Receptors originate from a woman in her 70s who had recovered from COVID-19.

The V call is TRBV19, the J call TRBJ1-1; no reliable D call. The CDR3 has 16 amino acids. The germline V gene has CDR1 LNHDA and CDR2 SQIVND (reference sequence). Deletions cut 1 base from V and 4 bases from J, with 16 bases between. DNA of the CDR3: TGTGCCAGTAGTATAGTGGTTCGGAGTGGCAGCACTGAAGCTTTCTTT. Residues: CASSIVVRSGSTEAFF.

The chain's CDR3 is CAISEGQGLTGELFF. The CDR3 region has the DNA TGTGCCATCAGCGAGGGACAGGGGCTCACCGGGGAGCTGTTTTTT. J is TRBJ2-2 and V is TRBV10-3, with 10 positions matching TRBD1. Losses at the gene ends were 6 bases for V and 4 bases for J; bases not matched to a gene: 5. CDR3 length: 15 amino acids. The germline gives CDR1 ENHRY, CDR2 SYGVKD.

V usage is TRBV28 and J usage is TRBJ2-1; D is uncertain. The CDR3 covers 13 residues. Germline CDR1 reads MDHEN; CDR2 reads SYDVKM. V shed 3 bases and J shed 4 bases, with 7 bases lying between them. The CDR3 bases are TGTGCCAGCAGTTTTCGGGTTTACAATGAGCAGTTCTTC. Its protein product is CASSFRVYNEQFF.

The chain joins TRBV11-2 to TRBJ1-2, with 10 bases lining up with TRBD1. CDR3 size: 13 residues. Germline V gene lookup returns CDR1 SGHAT and CDR2 FQNNGV. The V and J ends lost 5 bases and 8 bases, in that order; junction bases with no gene match: 5. CDR3 coding DNA: TGTGCCAGCAGCGCCGGGGGACAGGGGGGCTACACCTTC. Translated, it gives CASSAGGQGGYTF.

The chain combines TRBV27 with TRBJ2-6, with D possibly matching TRBD2 (5 bases). The germline V gene has CDR1 MNHEY and CDR2 SMNVEV (reference sequence). V shed 5 bases and J shed 4 bases, with 12 bases lying between them. The CDR3 covers 15 residues. The DNA for the CDR3 is TGTGCCAGCAGTCCCCCCGGGGTCGGGGCCAACGTCCTGACTTTC. This translates into CASSPPGVGANVLTF.

The chain couples TRBV6-6 to TRBJ2-2; D is perhaps TRBD1 (6 bases). The CDR3 is 14 residues long. With 8 bases removed from V and 4 bases from J, the gap between germline ends came to 14 bases. Germline CDR1 MNHNY, CDR2 SVGAGI (reference sequence). The CDR3 nucleotides read TGTGCCAGCCGGGACACCGGATCCACCGGGGAGCTGTTTTTT. Translated: CASRDTGSTGELFF.

The J gene is TRBJ1-5, the V gene TRBV2; a possible D gene is TRBD1 (6 bases). CDR3 length: 14 amino acids. The germline gives CDR1 SNHLY, CDR2 FYNNEI. V lost 5 bases and J lost 5, with 13 bases in between. This CDR3 is CASSQQGDYQPQHF. CDR3 DNA sequence: TGTGCCAGCAGTCAACAGGGTGACTATCAGCCCCAGCATTTT.

V gene TRBV6-5 combines with J gene TRBJ2-3; TRBD2 agrees at 12 bases. The CDR3 covers 15 residues. Germline V gene sequence: CDR1 MNHEY, CDR2 SVGAGI. The V and J ends lost 6 bases and 3 bases, in that order; junction bases with no gene match: 4. The CDR3 is CASSLGLAGTDTQYF. Written as DNA, the CDR3 is TGTGCCAGCAGCCTAGGACTAGCGGGGACAGATACGCAGTATTTT.

The chain joins TRBV7-8 to TRBJ2-1, with a possible D match to TRBD1 (6 bases). V lost 8 bases, J lost 3 bases, and 11 bases lay in between. The CDR3 covers 13 residues. Per the germline V gene, CDR1 is SGHVS and CDR2 is FQNEAQ. CDR3 bases: TGTGCCAGCGATCCAGGGGTCTACAATGAGCAGTTCTTC. This encodes CASDPGVYNEQFF.

V and J are TRBV6-5 and TRBJ1-2; a possible D gene is TRBD1 (5 bases). This CDR3 contains 13 residues. Trimming left V 6 bases short and J 4 bases short, with 12 bases between. Germline V CDR1 and CDR2: MNHEY, SVGAGI. CDR3 residues: CASRVQGSYGYTF. For the CDR3, the DNA is TGTGCCAGCAGAGTGCAGGGTTCCTATGGCTACACCTTC.

This rearrangement joins TRBV4-2 to TRBJ2-2; 12 bases map to TRBD1. The CDR3 loop spans 19 amino acids. V shed 2 bases and J 4 bases; nucleotides not matched to a gene: 11. Looked up from germline, CDR1 is LGHNA and CDR2 is YNFKEQ. The CDR3, as DNA: TGTGCCAGCAGCCAATTACTAGGGACAGGGGGCGTTGGCACCGGGGAGCTGTTTTTT. Translated: CASSQLLGTGGVGTGELFF.

The chain combines TRBV7-9 with TRBJ2-1; D perhaps matches TRBD2 (5 bases). The germline V gene encodes CDR1 SEHNR and CDR2 FQNEAQ (reference sequence). This CDR3 has 16 residues. The ends were cut back, 0 bases at V and 7 bases at J, with 16 bases in the middle. The CDR3 sequence is CASSLAGITTSNEQFF. In DNA form, the CDR3 reads TGTGCCAGCAGCTTAGCCGGGATCACTACTTCAAATGAGCAGTTCTTC. The variable domain in full, with the rest retrieved from reference TRBV7-9 and TRBJ2-1, is DTGVSQNPRHKITKRGQNVTFRCDPISEHNRLYWYRQTLGQGPEFLTYFQNEAQLEKSRLLSDRFSAERPKGSFSTLEIQRTEQGDSAMYLCASSLAGITTSNEQFFGPGTRLTVL.

This clone was seen just once. V gene TRBV27 combines with J gene TRBJ1-4, with D possibly matching TRBD1 (5 bases). The germline V and J ends were trimmed by 3 bases and 10 bases, with 12 bases remaining between them. Looked up from germline, CDR1 is MNHEY and CDR2 is SMNVEV (reference sequence). CDR3 length: 13 residues. The CDR3 DNA is TGTGCCAGCAGTTTTTCTTGGGGGGGAAAACTGTTTTTT. Protein product: CASSFSWGGKLFF. Looking up the rest from reference TRBV27 and TRBJ1-4 gives the full variable domain: EAQVTQNPRYLITVTGKKLTVTCSQNMNHEYMSWYRQDPGLGLRQIYYSMNVEVTDKGDVPEGYKVSRKEKRNFPLILESPSPNQTSLYFCASSFSWGGKLFFGSGTQLSVL.

The chain carries TRBV7-7 and TRBJ2-6, with 11 nucleotides matching TRBD2. The CDR3 extends over 17 amino acids. V shed 5 bases, J shed 0 bases, and the junction held 3 bases outside the gene matches. Germline loops: CDR1 SSHAT, CDR2 FNYEAQ (reference sequence). In DNA form, the CDR3 reads TGTGCCAGCAGCCCCACTAGCGGGGGCTCTGGGGCCAACGTCCTGACTTTC. Translated: CASSPTSGGSGANVLTF.

This chain links TRBV7-2 with TRBJ1-3; no firm D call. With 4 bases removed from V and 0 bases from J, the gap between germline ends came to 10 bases. Germline V gene lookup returns CDR1 SGHTA and CDR2 FQGNSA. The CDR3 runs to 15 residues. The CDR3 coding sequence is TGTGCCAGCAGCTCCTCAGCGGACTCTGGAAACACCATATATTTT. It encodes CASSSSADSGNTIYF. The full variable domain, in which reference TRBV7-2 and TRBJ1-3 provide the parts outside the CDR3, is GAGVSQSPSNKVTEKGKDVELRCDPISGHTALYWYRQSLGQGLEFLIYFQGNSAPDKSGLPSDRFSAERTGGSVSTLTIQRTQQEDSAVYLCASSSSADSGNTIYFGEGSWLTVV.

The chain recombines TRBV7-2 with TRBJ1-6, with D tentatively TRBD1 (6 bases). The CDR3 length is 15 residues. Per the germline V gene, CDR1 is SGHTA and CDR2 is FQGNSA. Trimming took off 2 bases at V and 10 bases at J, with 15 bases between the two ends. CDR3: CASSLTGQIGSPLHF. The DNA for the CDR3 is TGTGCCAGCAGCTTAACGGGACAAATCGGGTCACCCCTCCACTTT.

This chain joins TRBV9 and TRBJ2-5; 7 bases map to TRBD2. J lost 7 bases, V lost 3 bases, and 9 bases had no gene match. The CDR3 is 14 residues long. Germline CDR1 reads SGDLS; CDR2 reads YYNGEE. As DNA, the CDR3 is TGTGCCAGCAGCGCCCTAACTAGCGCCGGGACCCAGTACTTC. Amino acids: CASSALTSAGTQYF.

The chain uses TRBV24-1 and TRBJ1-3, with D possibly TRBD1 on 6 matching bases. CDR1 is KGHDR and CDR2 is SFDVKD in the germline V gene. The CDR3 spans 17 residues. V lost 4 bases, J lost 1 base, and 16 bases lay in between. CDR3 region: CATSDSTGPPSGNTIYF. CDR3 bases: TGTGCCACCAGTGACTCGACAGGACCCCCGTCTGGAAACACCATATATTTT.

This chain connects TRBV5-4 to TRBJ1-2; 9 bases fit TRBD1. This CDR3 contains 12 residues. The germline V gene has CDR1 SGHNT and CDR2 YYREEE (reference sequence). With V trimmed by 4 bases and J by 10 bases, 5 bases remained unmatched. The CDR3 nucleotides are TGTGCCAGCAGCCTCCGGACAGGGGACTACACCTTC. Its protein is CASSLRTGDYTF. The full variable domain, its missing parts supplied by reference TRBV5-4 and TRBJ1-2, is ETGVTQSPTHLIKTRGQQVTLRCSSQSGHNTVSWYQQALGQGPQFIFQYYREEENGRGNFPPRFSGLQFPNYSSELNVNALELDDSALYLCASSLRTGDYTFGSGTRLTVV.

The chain couples TRBV9 to TRBJ1-3; tentative D call: TRBD1 (5 bases). Germline V gene lookup returns CDR1 SGDLS and CDR2 YYNGEE. V lost 0 bases and J lost 8, with 12 bases in between. CDR3 length: 14 amino acids. CDR3 DNA: TGTGCCAGCAGCGTAGGCGGATTAGGGGACACCATATATTTT. This gives the protein CASSVGGLGDTIYF.

The rearrangement joins TRBV6-4 to TRBJ2-3; possibly TRBD2 for D (6 bases). Looked up from germline, CDR1 is MRHNA and CDR2 is SNTAGT. This CDR3 comprises 15 residues. The V gene lost 6 bases and the J gene lost 0 bases, with 13 bases spanning the gap. The CDR3 loop is CASRLSGVSTDTQYF. CDR3 in DNA: TGTGCCAGCAGACTTTCGGGGGTTAGCACAGATACGCAGTATTTT.

The rearrangement links TRBV28 to TRBJ2-7, with 8 bases fitting TRBD1. CDR3 length: 14 residues. The germline CDR1 and CDR2 sequences are MDHEN and SYDVKM. The V gene end was trimmed by 4 bases and the J gene end by 2 bases; junction bases not matched to a gene: 4. CDR3 in amino acids: CASSSGTGPYEQYF. CDR3 sequence (DNA): TGTGCCAGCAGTTCGGGGACAGGTCCCTACGAGCAGTACTTC. Using reference TRBV28 and TRBJ2-7 for the parts outside the CDR3, the full variable domain is DVKVTQSSRYLVKRTGEKVFLECVQDMDHENMFWYRQDPGLGLRLIYFSYDVKMKEKGDIPEGYSVSREKKERFSLILESASTNQTSMYLCASSSGTGPYEQYFGPGTRLTVT.

V is TRBV18 and J is TRBJ2-7, with 9 bases that match TRBD2. This CDR3 is 14 amino acids long. CDR1 and CDR2 from the germline V gene are KGHSH and LQKENI. V trimming: 5 bases; J trimming: 2 bases; junction bases outside the gene matches: 4. This CDR3 is CASSSTSGAYEQYF. For the CDR3, the DNA is TGTGCCAGCTCATCGACTAGCGGCGCCTACGAGCAGTACTTC. The full variable domain, rest sourced from reference TRBV18 and TRBJ2-7, is NAGVMQNPRHLVRRRGQEARLRCSPMKGHSHVYWYRQLPEEGLKFMVYLQKENIIDESGMPKERFSAEFPKEGPSILRIQQVVRGDSAAYFCASSSTSGAYEQYFGPGTRLTVT.